One T cell receptor (beta chain) is described in this entry. Its target is unknown. Germline CDR1 and CDR2: MNHNY and SVGAGI (reference sequence). V shed 6 bases, J shed 0 bases, and the junction held 9 bases outside the gene matches. This CDR3 comprises 16 residues. The data were obtained in a study of lymphopenia after photon versus proton radiotherapy. Using immunoSEQ multiplex PCR, the repertoire was profiled, and TCRdb retains in-frame clones only, with some absent. This table holds about 24,000 clones, approximately 84% found once. Notes on the study in general: Larger post-nadir TCR diversity loss correlated inversely with survival in deceased patients. Only patients who died were analyzed for survival; proton advantage is unproven. After the lymphocyte nadir, photon-treated repertoires showed oligoclonal expansion, especially of CD8+ Temra cells. Under photons, naive T cells and diversity fell while effector/memory populations rose.

The chain uses TRBV6-6 and TRBJ2-7; 9 positions agree with TRBD1. Source: peripheral blood, taken from a patient treated with photon-based radiotherapy. The TCR originated in a middle-aged man with gastric cancer. The CDR3 DNA reads as TGTGCCAGCAGCCACGGAAGGACAGGGGCCTCCTACGAGCAGTACTTC. Its protein is CASSHGRTGASYEQYF.